The clone carrying this TCR beta chain was seen more than once but under ten times. Antigen specificity is unknown. The data originate from a study of CD8+ T cells in alopecia areata. Whole-study results and caveats: Lesional scalp exceeded normal scalp in clonality, especially in alopecia totalis/universalis. Administration of tofacitinib significantly diminished scalp clonality and expanded CD8+ clones within the top 100.

Treatment described: oral pan-JAK inhibitor, 5-10 mg twice daily. Samples from alopecia areata patients were lesional scalp punch biopsies and peripheral blood. Sorting from PBMCs produced CD4+ and CD8+ T cells. The CDR3 spans 15 residues. V was cut by 2 bases and J by 5 bases, with 15 bases left in between. Looked up from germline, CDR1 is SGHTA and CDR2 is FQGNSA. In each case, RNA was isolated and then reverse transcribed into cDNA as the sequencing template. The protocol was immunoSEQ multiplex PCR, while the TCRdb copy is restricted to in-frame clones and leaves out a portion. This table has under 250,000 clones, just over 65% appearing once.

The sequencing used CD4+ T cells sorted from blood, collected between weeks 43 and 45, from a patient treated with tofacitinib. The receptor was isolated from a human donor with alopecia areata. The chain combines TRBV7-2 with TRBJ2-5; D unclear. CDR3 bases: TGTGCCAGCAGCTTACTAGGGCGTGAAAAGGAGACCCAGTACTTC. It is translated as CASSLLGREKETQYF.